One and the same sample provided the 20 T cell receptor beta chains below, sequenced in a study of tumor-infiltrating lymphocytes in primary liver carcinoma. The investigators made TCR beta cDNA from about 500 ng total RNA, using a constant-region primer. ARM-PCR was slightly modified, and three nested multiplex PCR rounds with it gave rise to the TCR beta libraries. A C-beta reverse primer and TRBV1-TRBV30 forward primers served in each of the first two PCR rounds, at roughly 10 cycles apiece. Each CDR3 protein gets one entry after TCRdb re-called the multiplex PCR reads with MiXCR. The table has about 330,000 distinct CDR3 sequences, about 65% seen once. In addition to blood RNA drawn from unsorted whole blood, germline DNA was extracted. Sequences were obtained from peripheral blood. The source of these receptors is a man aged 35-49 years with primary liver carcinoma and hepatitis B virus infection.

On this clonotype itself: Possible read error: a much larger clone is one base away. J is TRBJ1-5 and V is TRBV6-2 or TRBV6-3; the match to TRBD1 covers 8 bases. The CDR3 contains 13 residues. CDR1 is MNHEY, CDR2 SVGEGT, per germline. Here the CDR3 DNA reads TGTGCCAGCAGTTGGGACAGGAATCGGCCCCAGCATTTT. Residues: CASSWDRNRPQHF.

This clonotype was counted a few times. The conserved phenylalanine or tryptophan is not found at the CDR3 terminus, so this likely reflects a read error. The chain links TRBV11-2 to TRBJ2-1; TRBD1 aligns across 8 bases. The CDR3 spans 16 residues. Germline-derived CDR1 and CDR2 are SGHAT and FQNNGV. The CDR3, as DNA: TGTGCCAGTAGCTTAGTCCCCGGGCAGGGGGCTGGTGAGCAGTTCCTC. As protein: CASSLVPGQGAGEQFL.

About this clonotype: This may be a read error, as it is one base from a much larger clone. The CDR3 does not close with the conserved phenylalanine or tryptophan, likely indicating a read error. This chain joins TRBV6-1 and TRBJ1-5; D gene unclear. V was pared by 4 bases and J by 4 bases, with 17 bases between. This CDR3 contains 16 residues. Germline V gene lookup returns CDR1 MNHNS and CDR2 SASEGT. The CDR3 DNA is TGTGCCAGCAGTGGGGTCAGTATTGGGCCTAATCAGCCCCAGCATTTA. This gives the protein CASSGVSIGPNQPQHL.

This clonotype was counted a few times. The V and J genes are TRBV10-3 and TRBJ2-3; a weak D match, TRBD1 (5 bases). V was shortened by 6 bases and J by 1 base, with 8 bases between the two germline ends. CDR3 length: 13 residues. Germline CDR1 is ENHRY and CDR2 is SYGVKD. CDR3 loop: CAIRGQGTDTQYF. The CDR3 nucleotides are TGTGCCATCAGGGGGCAGGGCACAGATACGCAGTATTTT.

In this sample, this clonotype turned up a few times. This chain links TRBV11-2 with TRBJ2-7, with 9 bases aligning to TRBD2. This CDR3 is 15 amino acids long. The J segment lost 4 bases and the V segment lost 3 bases, leaving 7 bases of the junction unmatched. The germline V gene has CDR1 SGHAT and CDR2 FQNNGV. CDR3 sequence: CASSFGAGGPYEQYF. The CDR3 nucleotides are TGTGCCAGCAGCTTCGGAGCGGGAGGACCATACGAGCAGTACTTC.

This clonotype was seen more than once but under ten times. Given a much more abundant clone one base away, this may be a read error. The gene calls are TRBV6-2 or TRBV6-3 and TRBJ2-1; D is possibly TRBD2 (5 bases). Germline V lookup: CDR1 MNHEY, CDR2 SVGEGT. The CDR3 length is 12 residues. CDR3: CASSRGRGERFF. The CDR3 nucleotides read TGTGCCAGCAGTCGTGGCCGGGGTGAGCGGTTCTTC.

V is TRBV5-6 and J is TRBJ2-3, with 7 bases identical to TRBD1. With V trimmed by 2 bases and J by 2 bases, 5 bases remained unmatched. The CDR3 totals 15 residues. Germline CDR1 and CDR2: SGHDT and YYEEEE. The CDR3 sequence is CASSFRDSPTDTQYF. The CDR3 nucleotides are TGTGCCAGCAGCTTCCGGGACAGCCCCACAGATACGCAGTATTTT.

As regards this clonotype: Since a much larger clone is just one base distant, this may be a read error. This rearrangement joins TRBV5-1 to TRBJ2-1; D not resolved. Per the germline V gene, CDR1 is SGHRS and CDR2 is YFSETQ. This CDR3 spans 11 amino acids. The CDR3 DNA is TGCACCAGCAGCCGCGAGCTTGAGCAGTTCTTC. Protein: CTSSRELEQFF.

A word on this clonotype: The junction differs from germline at one of its ends, possibly a read error. DNA for the CDR3: TGTGCCGGCAGCTTAGGTCGATCTAGCGGGAGGGTCAATGAGCAGCTCTTC. Encoded protein: CAGSLGRSSGRVNEQLF. The chain employs TRBV11-2 and TRBJ2-1, with 12 bases fitting TRBD2. Germline CDR1 is SGHAT and CDR2 is FQNNGV. This CDR3 is 17 amino acids long.

This clonotype was detected a few times. The chain employs TRBV4-2 and TRBJ1-4; D possibly corresponds to TRBD1 (6 bases). Trimming pared 4 bases from V and 2 bases from J, leaving 11 bases between. This CDR3 comprises 15 residues. Germline-derived CDR1 and CDR2 are LGHNA and YNFKEQ. The CDR3, as DNA: TGTGCCAGCAGCCCCCATCAGGGGACTAATGAAAAACTGTTTTTT. Its translation is CASSPHQGTNEKLFF.

In its sample, this clonotype was seen many times. The chain couples TRBV6-1 to TRBJ1-2, with D possibly being TRBD1 (5 bases). Germline V gene data show CDR1 as MNHNS and CDR2 as SASEGT. This CDR3 region has 14 residues. Trimming took 2 bases from V and 5 from J, leaving 12 bases between them. The CDR3 protein is CASSEYKGMYGYTF. The CDR3 nucleotides read TGTGCCAGCAGTGAATACAAGGGGATGTATGGCTACACCTTC.

This clonotype was counted a few times. The gene calls are TRBV6-1 and TRBJ2-3; D uncertain. Between the trimmed V and J ends, which lost 4 bases and 0 bases, there was a span of 11 bases. The CDR3 covers 15 residues. Germline CDR1 and CDR2: MNHNS and SASEGT. The chain's CDR3 is CASSGLRLSTDTQYF. The CDR3 DNA sequence: TGTGCCAGCAGTGGATTACGGCTAAGCACAGATACGCAGTATTTT.

With regard to this clonotype: An end of the junction differs from the germline gene, which may be a read error. This chain joins TRBV11-2 and TRBJ2-5; either TRBD1 or TRBD2 may fit D (7 bases each). CDR3 length: 15 residues. Germline V gene data show CDR1 as SGHAT and CDR2 as FQNNGV. The CDR3 nucleotides read TGTGCCAGCAGCTCGACAGGGACTATCGCCGAGATCCAGTACTTC. Its protein product is CASSSTGTIAEIQYF.

This chain joins TRBV6-6 and TRBJ2-3; D gene uncertain. The CDR3 length is 16 residues. CDR1 is MNHNY and CDR2 is SVGAGI in the germline V gene (reference sequence). V dropped 0 bases and J dropped 0 bases, with 10 bases sitting between them. CDR3 sequence reads: CASSYSRRSSTDTQYF. CDR3 nucleotide sequence: TGTGCCAGCAGTTACTCAAGGCGGTCTAGCACAGATACGCAGTATTTT.

Comments on this clonotype: This may come from a read error, since a much larger clone is one base off. The V call is TRBV6-2 or TRBV6-3, the J call TRBJ2-1; 10 bases line up with TRBD2. The germline CDR1 and CDR2 sequences are MNHEY and SVGEGT. The CDR3 covers 15 residues. CDR3 nucleotide sequence: TGTGCCAACAGTTTAGGACTAGCGGACGCAAATGAGCAGTTCTTC. This gives the protein CANSLGLADANEQFF.

The chain carries TRBV13 and TRBJ2-3; unclear D gene. The CDR3 loop spans 12 amino acids. The V end lost 4 bases, the J end lost 7 bases, and 9 bases lay between the germline ends. In germline, CDR1 is PRHDT, CDR2 FYEKMQ (reference sequence). CDR3 residues: CASSSPSNTQYF. CDR3 coding DNA: TGTGCCAGCAGCTCACCGTCCAATACGCAGTATTTT.

Regarding this clonotype: This may come from a read error, since a much larger clone is one base off. The chain links TRBV7-9 to TRBJ2-5; D unresolved. V lost 7 bases to trimming and J lost 0 bases, with 12 bases between them. The length of the CDR3 is 14 residues. Germline V CDR1 and CDR2: SEHNR, FQNEAQ (reference sequence). The CDR3, as DNA: TGTGCCAGCACCCGAAAGGAGTACCAAGAGACCCAGTACTTC. This codes for CASTRKEYQETQYF.

In regard to this clonotype: Germline and junction disagree at one end, which may indicate a read error. The chain carries TRBV29-1 and TRBJ1-1; 8 bases fit TRBD1. This CDR3 region has 12 residues. The V gene's germline CDR1 is SQVTM and CDR2 ANQGSEA. In DNA, the CDR3 is TGCAGCTTCGGGACAGGTGACACTAAAGCTTTCTTT. Its translation is CSFGTGDTKAFF.

The chain recombines TRBV14 with TRBJ2-3; TRBD1 matches at 9 bases. Trimming cost V 3 bases and J 1 base; bases outside gene matches: 5. Germline CDR1 SGHDN, CDR2 FVKESK. CDR3 size: 16 residues. CDR3 nucleotide sequence: TGTGCCAGCAGCCATCGGACAGGGGCGGGCACAGATACGCAGTATTTT. This translates into CASSHRTGAGTDTQYF.

For this clonotype: A single base separates this from a much larger clone, so it may be a read error. This sequence joins TRBV6-2 or TRBV6-3 and TRBJ2-1; TRBD2 agrees at 7 bases. The length of the CDR3 is 16 residues. With 6 bases clipped from V and 4 bases from J, the junction kept 12 bases outside the gene matches. From germline, CDR1 is MNHEY and CDR2 SVGEGT. In DNA form, the CDR3 reads TGTGCCAGCAGACTTTCAGTGGGAGGGTGGTACAATGAGCAGTTCTTC. Residues: CASRLSVGGWYNEQFF.